Below are 23 T cell receptor beta chains sequenced from a single sample in a study of Graves' ophthalmopathy and Graves' hyperthyroidism. Using RNA transcripts, the TCR beta CDR3 regions were amplified. RT-PCR with HTBI primers came first, then second-round multiplex PCR. TCRdb reprocessed the multiplex PCR reads with MiXCR, giving one entry per CDR3 protein. This sample has about 740,000 distinct CDR3 sequences; 35% to 50% occur once, and the top ten carry about 40%. The sample consisted of peripheral blood. The receptor source for this set is an adult man with Graves' ophthalmopathy.

The chain joins TRBV6-5 to TRBJ2-2, with 7 bases aligning to TRBD1. Germline CDR1 and CDR2: MNHEY and SVGAGI. V shed 4 bases, J shed 2 bases, and the junction held 7 bases outside the gene matches. This CDR3 is 16 amino acids long. This chain's CDR3 is CASSSGTEKNTGELFF. The CDR3 nucleotides are TGTGCCAGCAGTTCCGGGACAGAAAAAAACACCGGGGAGCTGTTTTTT.

The gene calls are TRBV4-2 and TRBJ1-5; D unresolved. Trimming took off 4 bases at V and 9 bases at J, with 16 bases between the two ends. Germline V gene lookup returns CDR1 LGHNA and CDR2 YNFKEQ. The CDR3 spans 14 residues. In nucleotides, the CDR3 is TGTGCCAGCAGCCCCCAACGAGAAGTTCCGCCCCAGCATTTT. Amino acid sequence: CASSPQREVPPQHF.

In this sample, this clonotype turned up a few times. CDR3 loop: CASSTPDRGQGTQYF. The DNA of the CDR3 is TGTGCCAGCAGCACACCCGACAGGGGGCAGGGGACCCAGTACTTC. This sequence joins TRBV7-9 and TRBJ2-5; 10 nucleotides match TRBD1. The CDR3 has 15 residues. The junction had 10 bases not matched to a gene; V was cut back by 5 bases and J by 7 bases. Germline V gene sequence: CDR1 SEHNR, CDR2 FQNEAQ (reference sequence).

This clonotype was seen just once. One base away lies a much larger clone, so this may be a sequencing read error. V is TRBV5-1 and J is TRBJ2-7; weak D call: TRBD2 (5 bases). The length of the CDR3 is 12 residues. CDR1 SGHRS and CDR2 YFSETQ come from the germline V gene. The CDR3 DNA is TGCGCCAGCGGCTTCGGGAACTACGAGCAGTACTTC. Protein sequence: CASGFGNYEQYF.

As to this clonotype: The germline gene is not matched at one end of the junction; a read error may be the cause. The chain has TRBV12-3 or TRBV12-4 and TRBJ1-6, with 8 positions matching TRBD1. This CDR3 has 15 amino acids. In DNA form, the CDR3 reads TGTGCCAGCAGTTTATCCGGACAGGGATACTCACCCCCCCACTTT. Translation gives CASSLSGQGYSPPHF.

The chain joins TRBV5-1 to TRBJ2-5; 7 bases fit TRBD2. The CDR3 contains 14 residues. The germline V gene has CDR1 SGHRS and CDR2 YFSETQ. The V and J ends lost 8 bases and 2 bases, in that order; junction bases with no gene match: 9. The DNA of the CDR3 is TGCGCCAGTAGCCGGGGGGTACAACAAGAGACCCAGTACTTC. It is translated as CASSRGVQQETQYF.

The V gene is TRBV7-9, the J gene TRBJ1-4; D is possibly TRBD1 (6 bases). Trimming removed 5 bases at V and 7 bases at J, with 14 bases between. CDR3 length: 14 amino acids. Germline V gene lookup returns CDR1 SEHNR and CDR2 FQNEAQ (reference sequence). The CDR3 sequence is CASSLTGLGEKLFF. Written as DNA, the CDR3 is TGTGCCAGCAGCCTCACAGGGTTGGGTGAAAAACTGTTTTTT. The full variable domain, its missing parts supplied by reference TRBV7-9 and TRBJ1-4, is DTGVSQNPRHKITKRGQNVTFRCDPISEHNRLYWYRQTLGQGPEFLTYFQNEAQLEKSRLLSDRFSAERPKGSFSTLEIQRTEQGDSAMYLCASSLTGLGEKLFFGSGTQLSVL.

In its sample, this clonotype was seen many times. The J gene is TRBJ2-5, the V gene TRBV29-1, with 15 bases aligning to TRBD2. CDR3 length equals 16 residues. With 3 bases clipped from V and 5 bases from J, the junction kept 7 bases outside the gene matches. The germline CDR1 and CDR2 sequences are SQVTM and ANQGSEA. CDR3 region: CSVDSGTSGGRETQYF. The CDR3 DNA sequence: TGCAGCGTTGACTCCGGGACTAGCGGGGGGAGGGAGACCCAGTACTTC.

This clonotype was recorded many times. This chain uses TRBV20-1 with TRBJ1-1, with D possibly TRBD1 on 5 matching bases. Deletions cut 4 bases from V and 0 bases from J, with 6 bases between. The germline V gene has CDR1 DFQATT and CDR2 SNEGSKA (reference sequence). CDR3 size: 12 residues. The CDR3 region has the DNA TGCAGTGCTATGACAGTGAACACTGAAGCTTTCTTT. Its protein is CSAMTVNTEAFF.

This clonotype was observed a few times. CDR3 in amino acids: CSARVGRVGNQPQHF. CDR3 sequence (DNA): TGCAGTGCTAGAGTTGGCAGGGTTGGGAATCAGCCCCAGCATTTT. The chain couples TRBV20-1 to TRBJ1-5; weak D call: TRBD1 (5 bases). Germline assignment: CDR1 DFQATT and CDR2 SNEGSKA (reference sequence). V was trimmed by 1 base and J by 4 bases, leaving 14 bases between them. The CDR3 is 15 residues long.

This clonotype was detected a few times. The CDR3 region is CASSLNAFVGSANTEAFF. CDR3 nucleotide sequence: TGTGCCAGCAGCTTAAACGCCTTCGTGGGGTCAGCGAACACTGAAGCTTTCTTT. The rearrangement links TRBV2 to TRBJ1-1; D is unresolved. Deletions cut 6 bases from V and 1 base from J, with 24 bases between. Germline V gene lookup returns CDR1 SNHLY and CDR2 FYNNEI. CDR3 size: 18 residues.

As regards this clonotype: One end of the junction varies from germline; a read error may be responsible. The rearrangement uses TRBV19 and TRBJ1-5, with TRBD1 as a possible D gene (6 bases). The CDR3 covers 15 residues. Germline CDR1 is LNHDA and CDR2 is SQIVND (reference sequence). The CDR3 sequence: CASSKETGLNQPQQF. CDR3 in DNA: TGTGCCAGTAGTAAGGAGACAGGCCTCAATCAGCCCCAGCAGTTT.

This clonotype was counted a single time. Since no conserved phenylalanine or tryptophan closes the CDR3, a read error is the likely cause. This rearrangement joins TRBV20-1 to TRBJ1-2; TRBD1 agrees at 8 bases. Germline loops: CDR1 DFQATT, CDR2 SNEGSKA (reference sequence). V dropped 4 bases and J dropped 5; count of bases not matched to a gene: 9. There are 14 residues in the CDR3. CDR3 nucleotides: TGCAGTGCTACAGTCCAACAGGGGGGATATGGCTACACCCTC. It codes for CSATVQQGGYGYTL.

The chain uses TRBV20-1 and TRBJ2-5; perhaps TRBD1 as D (7 bases). The germline V and J ends were trimmed by 4 bases and 1 base, with 16 bases remaining between them. Per the germline V gene, CDR1 is DFQATT and CDR2 is SNEGSKA (reference sequence). The CDR3 totals 15 residues. CDR3 nucleotide sequence: TGCAGTGCTATCCCCGGGACAGCGGGCCAAGAGACCCAGTACTTC. This translates into CSAIPGTAGQETQYF.

The CDR3 is CASRTTTGSTEAFF. The CDR3 region has the DNA TGTGCCAGCAGAACCACAACAGGGAGCACTGAAGCTTTCTTT. The chain employs TRBV11-2 and TRBJ1-1, with a weak D call TRBD1 (6 bases). V lost 6 bases and J lost 4, with 15 bases in between. This CDR3 region has 14 residues. In germline, CDR1 is SGHAT, CDR2 FQNNGV.

The V gene is TRBV29-1, the J gene TRBJ2-5, with D possibly being TRBD1 (6 bases). The germline V and J ends were trimmed by 7 bases and 3 bases, with 15 bases remaining between them. This CDR3 is built from 13 residues. Germline CDR1 and CDR2: SQVTM and ANQGSEA. Here the CDR3 reads CSGGHQLEETQYF. As DNA, the CDR3 is TGCAGCGGGGGGCACCAACTAGAAGAGACCCAGTACTTC.

Worth noting for this clonotype: The germline gene is not matched at one end of the junction; a read error may be the cause. The DNA for the CDR3 is TGCAGGGGCCAGGGACTAGCGCCTTTCCGATCAGACTTC. It translates to CRGQGLAPFRSDF. The rearrangement joins TRBV20-1 to TRBJ2-7, with 10 positions matching TRBD2. The V gene's germline CDR1 is DFQATT and CDR2 SNEGSKA (reference sequence). The CDR3 length is 13 residues.

The chain combines TRBV9 with TRBJ2-7, with TRBD1 matching 11 bases. The CDR3 spans 15 residues. J gave up 3 bases and V 4 bases, and 6 bases lay outside the gene matches. Germline CDR1 SGDLS, CDR2 YYNGEE. The CDR3 DNA is TGTGCCAGCAGCCGTCGGACAGGGGGCGGCTACGAGCAGTACTTC. Encoded protein: CASSRRTGGGYEQYF. Variable domain in full (rest from reference TRBV9 and TRBJ2-7): DSGVTQTPKHLITATGQRVTLRCSPRSGDLSVYWYQQSLDQGLQFLIQYYNGEERAKGNILERFSAQQFPDLHSELNLSSLELGDSALYFCASSRRTGGGYEQYFGPGTRLTVT.

This clonotype was picked up a small number of times. The gene calls are TRBV12-3 or TRBV12-4 and TRBJ1-3, with 8 nucleotides matching TRBD1. The length of the CDR3 is 14 residues. Trimming removed 3 bases from V and 5 bases from J; junction bases left unmatched: 3. CDR3 amino acids: CASSFGQGRNTIYF. The DNA of the CDR3 is TGTGCCAGCAGTTTCGGACAGGGAAGAAACACCATATATTTT.

This clonotype was detected many times. V and J are TRBV7-2 and TRBJ2-2; D unclear. Germline V gives CDR1 SGHTA, CDR2 FQGNSA. V was shortened by 3 bases and J by 2 bases, with 10 bases between the two germline ends. CDR3 size: 15 residues. The CDR3 nucleotides are TGTGCCAGCAGCTTGACTCGAACTAACACCGGGGAGCTGTTTTTT. This encodes CASSLTRTNTGELFF.

This chain links TRBV20-1 with TRBJ1-5; 12 bases line up with TRBD1. The CDR3 loop spans 16 amino acids. The V and J ends lost 3 bases and 6 bases, in that order; junction bases with no gene match: 9. Germline V CDR1 and CDR2: DFQATT, SNEGSKA (reference sequence). The CDR3 sequence is CSASTGQGAHPQPQHF. Here the CDR3 DNA reads TGCAGTGCTAGTACGGGACAGGGGGCGCATCCTCAGCCCCAGCATTTT.

The rearrangement joins TRBV19 to TRBJ1-5, with 9 bases lining up with TRBD1. Trimming at V came to 2 bases and at J to 5 bases, leaving 4 bases not matched to a gene. The CDR3 totals 15 residues. Germline CDR1 reads LNHDA; CDR2 reads SQIVND (reference sequence). CDR3 DNA sequence: TGTGCCAGTAGTATAAGGGGACAGGGATATCAGCCCCAGCATTTT. Protein product: CASSIRGQGYQPQHF.

This clonotype was seen many times. The chain has TRBV7-9 and TRBJ1-2; D call uncertain. CDR3 length: 14 residues. The germline gives CDR1 SEHNR, CDR2 FQNEAQ (reference sequence). V was trimmed by 1 base and J by 6 bases, leaving 12 bases between them. For the CDR3, the DNA is TGTGCCAGCAGCTTAGATATCACCCCCGATGGCTACACCTTC. Translating gives CASSLDITPDGYTF. Full variable domain (rest looked up from reference TRBV7-9 and TRBJ1-2): DTGVSQNPRHKITKRGQNVTFRCDPISEHNRLYWYRQTLGQGPEFLTYFQNEAQLEKSRLLSDRFSAERPKGSFSTLEIQRTEQGDSAMYLCASSLDITPDGYTFGSGTRLTVV.